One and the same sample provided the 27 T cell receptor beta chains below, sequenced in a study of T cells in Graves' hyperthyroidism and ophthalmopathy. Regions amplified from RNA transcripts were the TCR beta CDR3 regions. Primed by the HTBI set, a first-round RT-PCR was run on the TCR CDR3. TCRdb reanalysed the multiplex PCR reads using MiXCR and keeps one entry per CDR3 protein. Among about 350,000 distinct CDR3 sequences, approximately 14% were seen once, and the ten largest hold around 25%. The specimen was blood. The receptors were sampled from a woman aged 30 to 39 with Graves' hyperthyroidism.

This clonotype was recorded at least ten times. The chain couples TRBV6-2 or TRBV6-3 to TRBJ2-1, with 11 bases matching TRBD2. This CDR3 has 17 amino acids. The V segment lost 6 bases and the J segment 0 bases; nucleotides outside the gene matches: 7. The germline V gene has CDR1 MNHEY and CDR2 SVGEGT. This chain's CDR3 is CASRTSGSGVSYNEQFF. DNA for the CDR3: TGTGCCAGCAGAACTAGCGGGAGTGGCGTCTCCTACAATGAGCAGTTCTTC.

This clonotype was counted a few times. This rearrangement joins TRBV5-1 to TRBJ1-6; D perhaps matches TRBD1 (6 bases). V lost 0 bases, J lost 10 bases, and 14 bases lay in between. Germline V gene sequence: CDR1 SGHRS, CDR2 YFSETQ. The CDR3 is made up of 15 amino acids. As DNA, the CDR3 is TGCGCCAGCAGCTTGGCCGCGGGGGGCGAATCACCCCTCCACTTT. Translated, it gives CASSLAAGGESPLHF. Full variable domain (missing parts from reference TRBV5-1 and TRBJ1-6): KAGVTQTPRYLIKTRGQQVTLSCSPISGHRSVSWYQQTPGQGLQFLFEYFSETQRNKGNFPGRFSGRQFSNSRSEMNVSTLELGDSALYLCASSLAAGGESPLHFGNGTRLTVT.

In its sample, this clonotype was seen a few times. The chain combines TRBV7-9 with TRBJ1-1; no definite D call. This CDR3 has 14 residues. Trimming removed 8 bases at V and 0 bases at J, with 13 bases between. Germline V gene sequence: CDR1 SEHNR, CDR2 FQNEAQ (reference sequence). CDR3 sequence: CASEDPNVNTEAFF. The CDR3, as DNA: TGTGCCAGCGAAGACCCAAACGTGAACACTGAAGCTTTCTTT.

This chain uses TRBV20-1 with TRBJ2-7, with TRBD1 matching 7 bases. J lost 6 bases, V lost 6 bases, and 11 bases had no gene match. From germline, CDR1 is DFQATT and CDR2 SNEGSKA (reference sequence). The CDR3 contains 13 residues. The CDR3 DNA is TGCAGTGCGCCGGGACAGCTGAATCCCGAGCAGTACTTC. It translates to CSAPGQLNPEQYF.

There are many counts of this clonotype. The CDR3 loop is CASNKPAGRTEAFF. Here the CDR3 DNA reads TGTGCCAGCAACAAGCCGGCGGGGAGGACTGAAGCTTTCTTT. V usage is TRBV28 and J usage is TRBJ1-1, with unresolved D. V was pared by 7 bases and J by 5 bases, with 17 bases between. The CDR3 extends over 14 amino acids. CDR1 and CDR2 (germline): MDHEN, SYDVKM.

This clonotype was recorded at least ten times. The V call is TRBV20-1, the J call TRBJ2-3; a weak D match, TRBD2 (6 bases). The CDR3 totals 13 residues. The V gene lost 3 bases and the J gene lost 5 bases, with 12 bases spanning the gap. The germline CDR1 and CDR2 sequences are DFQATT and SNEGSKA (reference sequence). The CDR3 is CSASGRRGDTQYF. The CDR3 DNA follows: TGCAGTGCTAGCGGGAGACGGGGAGATACGCAGTATTTT.

CDR3 in DNA: TGTGCCAGCAGGCGGCAGGTCAGCAATGAGCAGTTCTTC. The encoded protein is CASRRQVSNEQFF. This chain uses TRBV3-1 with TRBJ2-1; D not resolved. The CDR3 sequence is 13 residues long. From germline, CDR1 is LGHDT and CDR2 YNNKEL (reference sequence). V dropped 6 bases and J dropped 6 bases, with 12 bases sitting between them.

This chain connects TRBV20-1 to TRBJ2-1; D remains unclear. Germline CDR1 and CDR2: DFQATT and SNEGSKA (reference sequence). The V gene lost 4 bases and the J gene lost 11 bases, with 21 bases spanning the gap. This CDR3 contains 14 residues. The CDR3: CSAISSAEILKQFF. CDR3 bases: TGCAGTGCTATTAGTTCGGCGGAGATATTGAAGCAGTTCTTC.

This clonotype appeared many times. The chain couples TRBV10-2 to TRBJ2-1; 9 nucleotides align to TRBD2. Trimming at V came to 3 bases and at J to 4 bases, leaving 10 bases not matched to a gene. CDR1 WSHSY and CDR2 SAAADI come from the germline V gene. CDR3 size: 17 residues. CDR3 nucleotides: TGCGCCAGCAGTGACCCAGGGCTAGCGGGGTCGTACAATGAGCAGTTCTTC. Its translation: CASSDPGLAGSYNEQFF.

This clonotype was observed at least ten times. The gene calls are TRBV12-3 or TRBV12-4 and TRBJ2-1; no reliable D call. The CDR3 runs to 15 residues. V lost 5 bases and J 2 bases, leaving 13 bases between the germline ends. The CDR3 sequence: CASSKTTGTYNEQFF. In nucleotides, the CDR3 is TGTGCCAGCAGTAAAACAACCGGTACCTACAATGAGCAGTTCTTC.

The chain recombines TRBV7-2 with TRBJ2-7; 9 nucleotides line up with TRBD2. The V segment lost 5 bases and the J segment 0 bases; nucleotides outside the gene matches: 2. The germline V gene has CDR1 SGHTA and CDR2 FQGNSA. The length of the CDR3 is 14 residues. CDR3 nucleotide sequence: TGTGCCAGCAGCATTAGCGGGGGCTCCTACGAGCAGTACTTC. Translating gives CASSISGGSYEQYF.

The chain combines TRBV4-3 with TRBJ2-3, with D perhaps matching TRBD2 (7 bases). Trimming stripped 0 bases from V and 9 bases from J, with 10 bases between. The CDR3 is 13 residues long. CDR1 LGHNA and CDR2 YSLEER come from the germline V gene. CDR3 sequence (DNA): TGCGCCAGCAGCCAAGAAGGCGGGGGCACGCAGTATTTT. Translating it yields CASSQEGGGTQYF.

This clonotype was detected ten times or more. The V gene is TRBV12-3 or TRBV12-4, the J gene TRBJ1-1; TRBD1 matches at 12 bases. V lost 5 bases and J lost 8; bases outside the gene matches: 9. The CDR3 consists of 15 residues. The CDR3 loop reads CASSPAGTGGTEAFF. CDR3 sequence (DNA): TGTGCCAGCAGTCCCGCGGGGACAGGGGGCACCGAAGCTTTCTTT.

The CDR3 reads CASSETGNGYTF. The CDR3 DNA reads TGTGCCAGCAGCGAGACAGGGAACGGCTACACCTTC. The chain joins TRBV2 to TRBJ1-2, with 7 bases identical to TRBD1. From germline, CDR1 is SNHLY and CDR2 FYNNEI. There are 12 residues in the CDR3. With V trimmed by 6 bases and J by 8 bases, 6 bases remained unmatched. Filled out from reference TRBV2 and TRBJ1-2, the complete variable domain reads EPEVTQTPSHQVTQMGQEVILRCVPISNHLYFYWYRQILGQKVEFLVSFYNNEISEKSEIFDDQFSVERPDGSNFTLKIRSTKLEDSAMYFCASSETGNGYTFGSGTRLTVV.

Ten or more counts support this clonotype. The CDR3 coding sequence is TGTGCCAGCAGCTTGGGGGGCCGGGATCGTGAAAAACTGTTTTTT. This translates into CASSLGGRDREKLFF. The chain couples TRBV5-5 to TRBJ1-4, with D perhaps matching TRBD1 (5 bases). The V and J ends lost 0 bases and 7 bases respectively, with 13 bases between them. The CDR3 spans 15 residues. Germline values: CDR1 SGHKS, CDR2 YYEKEE (reference sequence).

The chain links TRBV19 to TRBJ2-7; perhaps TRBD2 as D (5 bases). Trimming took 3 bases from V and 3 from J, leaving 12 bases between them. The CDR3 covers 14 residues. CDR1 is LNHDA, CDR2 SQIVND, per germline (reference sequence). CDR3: CASSMSGQYYEQYF. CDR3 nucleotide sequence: TGTGCCAGTAGTATGAGCGGCCAATACTACGAGCAGTACTTC.

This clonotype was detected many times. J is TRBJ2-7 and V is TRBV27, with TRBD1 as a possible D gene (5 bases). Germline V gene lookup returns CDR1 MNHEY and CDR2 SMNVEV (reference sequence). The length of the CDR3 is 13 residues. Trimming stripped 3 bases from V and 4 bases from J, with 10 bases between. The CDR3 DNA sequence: TGTGCCAGCAGTTTCGGTCAGGGATACGAGCAGTACTTC. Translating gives CASSFGQGYEQYF.

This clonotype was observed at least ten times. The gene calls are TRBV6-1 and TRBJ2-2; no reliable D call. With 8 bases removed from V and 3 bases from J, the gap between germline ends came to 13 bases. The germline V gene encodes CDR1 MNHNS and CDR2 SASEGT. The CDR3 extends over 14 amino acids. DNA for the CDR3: TGTGCCAGCGTTTGGGCAAAGGACACCGGGGAGCTGTTTTTT. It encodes CASVWAKDTGELFF.

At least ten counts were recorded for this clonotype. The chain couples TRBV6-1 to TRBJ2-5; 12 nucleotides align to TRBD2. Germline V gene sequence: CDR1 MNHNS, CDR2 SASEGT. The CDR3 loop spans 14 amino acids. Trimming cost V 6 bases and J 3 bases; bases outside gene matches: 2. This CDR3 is CASRTSGGKETQYF. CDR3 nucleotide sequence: TGTGCCAGCAGGACTAGCGGGGGAAAAGAGACCCAGTACTTC.

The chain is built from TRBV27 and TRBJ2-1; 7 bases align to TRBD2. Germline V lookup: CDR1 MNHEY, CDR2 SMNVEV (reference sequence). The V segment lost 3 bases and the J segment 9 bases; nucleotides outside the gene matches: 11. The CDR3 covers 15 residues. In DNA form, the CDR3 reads TGTGCCAGCAGTTTTGTGGTACCAAAGCGGGGTGAGCAGTTCTTC. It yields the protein CASSFVVPKRGEQFF.

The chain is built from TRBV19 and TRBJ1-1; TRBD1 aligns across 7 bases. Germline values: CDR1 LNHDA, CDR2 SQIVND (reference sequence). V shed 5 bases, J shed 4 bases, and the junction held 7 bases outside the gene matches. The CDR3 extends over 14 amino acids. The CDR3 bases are TGTGCCAGTAGTGAGCACCAGGGGGGCACTGAAGCTTTCTTT. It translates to CASSEHQGGTEAFF.

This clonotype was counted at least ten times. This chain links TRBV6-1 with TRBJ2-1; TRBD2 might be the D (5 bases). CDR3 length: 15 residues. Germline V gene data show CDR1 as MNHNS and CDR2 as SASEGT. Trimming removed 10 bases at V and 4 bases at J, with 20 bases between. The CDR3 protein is CATSRSTGNYNEQFF. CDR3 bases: TGTGCCACTTCAAGGTCTACCGGGAATTACAATGAGCAGTTCTTC.

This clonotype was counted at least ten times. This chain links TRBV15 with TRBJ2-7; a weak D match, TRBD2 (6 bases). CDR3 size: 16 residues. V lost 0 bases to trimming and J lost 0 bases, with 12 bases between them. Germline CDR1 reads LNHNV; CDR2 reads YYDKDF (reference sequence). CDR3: CATSRDAGRRSYEQYF. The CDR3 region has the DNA TGTGCCACCAGCAGAGACGCGGGACGCCGCTCCTACGAGCAGTACTTC.

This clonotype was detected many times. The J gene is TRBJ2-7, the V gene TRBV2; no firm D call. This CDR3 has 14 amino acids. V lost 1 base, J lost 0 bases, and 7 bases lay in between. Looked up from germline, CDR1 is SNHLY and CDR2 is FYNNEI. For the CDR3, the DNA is TGTGCCAGCAGTGAAGGGTTGGTCTCCTACGAGCAGTACTTC. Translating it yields CASSEGLVSYEQYF.

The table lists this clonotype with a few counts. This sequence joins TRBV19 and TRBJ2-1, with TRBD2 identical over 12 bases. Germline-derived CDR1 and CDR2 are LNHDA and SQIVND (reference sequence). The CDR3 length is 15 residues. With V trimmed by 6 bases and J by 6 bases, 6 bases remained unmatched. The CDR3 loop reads CASRPRTSGINEQFF. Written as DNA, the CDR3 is TGTGCCAGTAGGCCCCGGACTAGCGGGATCAATGAGCAGTTCTTC.

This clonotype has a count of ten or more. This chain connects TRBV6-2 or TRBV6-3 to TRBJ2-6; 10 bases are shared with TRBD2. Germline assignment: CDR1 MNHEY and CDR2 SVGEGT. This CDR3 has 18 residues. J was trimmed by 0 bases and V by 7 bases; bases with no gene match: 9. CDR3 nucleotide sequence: TGTGCCAGCACGACCCGGACTAGCGGAAACTCTGGGGCCAACGTCCTGACTTTC. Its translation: CASTTRTSGNSGANVLTF.

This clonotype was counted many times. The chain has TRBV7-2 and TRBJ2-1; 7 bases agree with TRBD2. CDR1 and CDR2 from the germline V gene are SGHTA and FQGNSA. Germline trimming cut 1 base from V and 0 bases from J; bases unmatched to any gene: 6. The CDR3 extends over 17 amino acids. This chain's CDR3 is CASSLVSSGGSYNEQFF. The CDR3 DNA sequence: TGTGCCAGCAGCTTAGTGTCTAGCGGAGGCTCCTACAATGAGCAGTTCTTC.